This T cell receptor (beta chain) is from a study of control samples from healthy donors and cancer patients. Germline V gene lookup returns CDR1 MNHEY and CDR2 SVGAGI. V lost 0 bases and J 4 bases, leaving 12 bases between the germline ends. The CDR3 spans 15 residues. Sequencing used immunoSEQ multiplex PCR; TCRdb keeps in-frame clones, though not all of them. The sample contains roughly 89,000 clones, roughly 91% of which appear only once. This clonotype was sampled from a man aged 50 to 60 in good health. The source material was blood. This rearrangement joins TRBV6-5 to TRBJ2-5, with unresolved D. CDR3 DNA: TGTGCCAGCAGTTACTCGGAAACACCAGGAGAGACCCAGTACTTC. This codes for CASSYSETPGETQYF.